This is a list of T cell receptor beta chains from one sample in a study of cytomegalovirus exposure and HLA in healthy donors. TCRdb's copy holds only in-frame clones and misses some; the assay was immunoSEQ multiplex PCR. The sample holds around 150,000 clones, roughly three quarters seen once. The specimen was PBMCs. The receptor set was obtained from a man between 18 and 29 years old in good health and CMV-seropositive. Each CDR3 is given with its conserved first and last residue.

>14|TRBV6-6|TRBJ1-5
CASSSQYSNQPQHF
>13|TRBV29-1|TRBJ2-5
CSVIGDSRETQYF
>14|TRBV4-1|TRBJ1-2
CASSQDSVNYGYTF
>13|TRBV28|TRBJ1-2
CASSLSRSYGYTF
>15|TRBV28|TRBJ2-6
CASSRGLAGANVLTF
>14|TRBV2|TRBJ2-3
CASRRTHNSDTQYF
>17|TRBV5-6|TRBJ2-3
CASSFGGRAAGSDTQYF
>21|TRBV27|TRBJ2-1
CASSLSPPGLAGWSSYNEQFF
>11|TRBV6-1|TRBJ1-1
CASSVQVFAFF
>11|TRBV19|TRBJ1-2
CASRSFYGYTF
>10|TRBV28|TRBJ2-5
CASMRETQYF
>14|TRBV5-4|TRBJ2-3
CASSSGLDTDTQYF
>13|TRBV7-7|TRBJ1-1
CASSQTVNTEAFF
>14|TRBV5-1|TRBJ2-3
CASIPAGGSNTQYF
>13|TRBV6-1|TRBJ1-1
CASSPSFLTEAFF
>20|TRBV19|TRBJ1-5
CASSIGRKDRGQVGNQPQHF
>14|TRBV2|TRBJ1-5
CASRLQGGYQPQHF
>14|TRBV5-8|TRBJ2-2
CASSFRGHYGELFF
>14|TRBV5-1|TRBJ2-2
CASSLALDSGELFF
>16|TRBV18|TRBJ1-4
CASSLWTGQANEKLFF
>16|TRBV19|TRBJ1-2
CASSLAPPGINYGYTF
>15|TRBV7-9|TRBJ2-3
CASSLGHRTTDTQYF
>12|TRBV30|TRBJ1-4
CAFSLSSEKLFF
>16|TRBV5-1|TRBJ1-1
CASSLVRDSGGDEAFF
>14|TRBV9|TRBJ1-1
CASSSGTGNTEAFF
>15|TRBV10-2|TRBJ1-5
CASSERRGGNQPQHF
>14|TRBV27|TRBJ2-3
CASSLQRDTDTQYF
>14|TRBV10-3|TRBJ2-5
CAISEGTGKETQYF
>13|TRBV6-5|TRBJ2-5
CASSYSRGETQYF
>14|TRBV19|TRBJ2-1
CASSGGGFYNEQFF
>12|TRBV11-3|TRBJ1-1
CASSRTGLEAFF
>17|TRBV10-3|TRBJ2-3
CAISTGTSGRNTDTQYF
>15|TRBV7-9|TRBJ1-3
CASSLRKGQENTIYF
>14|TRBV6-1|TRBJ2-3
CASRRQDGPDTQYF
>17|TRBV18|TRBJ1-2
CASSPSADRVARDGYTF
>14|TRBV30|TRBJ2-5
CAWGGSGRDETQYF
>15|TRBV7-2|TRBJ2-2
CASSSGGADTGELFF
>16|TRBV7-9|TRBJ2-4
CASSHGTGGSKNIQYF
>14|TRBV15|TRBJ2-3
CATSERGRTDTQYF
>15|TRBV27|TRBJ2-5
CASSLGLAGGLAQYF
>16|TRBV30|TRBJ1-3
CAWSSQGASAGNTIYF
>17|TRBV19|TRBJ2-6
CASSDLQGSTGANVLTF
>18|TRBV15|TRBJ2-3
CATSATLGLAGLADTQYF
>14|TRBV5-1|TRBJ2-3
CASSRDRLTDTQYF
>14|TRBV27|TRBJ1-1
CASAEEGVNTEAFF
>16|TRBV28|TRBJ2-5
CASSLGLAGEGETQYF
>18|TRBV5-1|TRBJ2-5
CASSPAISGGLGGETQYF
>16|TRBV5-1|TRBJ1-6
CASSLGQGQVYSPLHF
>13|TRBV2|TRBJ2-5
CASHSGIRETQYF
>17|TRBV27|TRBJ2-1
CASSSNRGTLSYNEQFF
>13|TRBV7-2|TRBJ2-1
CASSRGLGNEQFF
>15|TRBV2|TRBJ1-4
CASSEALGLNEKLFF
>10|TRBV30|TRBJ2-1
CAWKSGRGFF
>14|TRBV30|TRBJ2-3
CAWTPGQSTDTQYF
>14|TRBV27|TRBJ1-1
CASSPRTGTTEAFF